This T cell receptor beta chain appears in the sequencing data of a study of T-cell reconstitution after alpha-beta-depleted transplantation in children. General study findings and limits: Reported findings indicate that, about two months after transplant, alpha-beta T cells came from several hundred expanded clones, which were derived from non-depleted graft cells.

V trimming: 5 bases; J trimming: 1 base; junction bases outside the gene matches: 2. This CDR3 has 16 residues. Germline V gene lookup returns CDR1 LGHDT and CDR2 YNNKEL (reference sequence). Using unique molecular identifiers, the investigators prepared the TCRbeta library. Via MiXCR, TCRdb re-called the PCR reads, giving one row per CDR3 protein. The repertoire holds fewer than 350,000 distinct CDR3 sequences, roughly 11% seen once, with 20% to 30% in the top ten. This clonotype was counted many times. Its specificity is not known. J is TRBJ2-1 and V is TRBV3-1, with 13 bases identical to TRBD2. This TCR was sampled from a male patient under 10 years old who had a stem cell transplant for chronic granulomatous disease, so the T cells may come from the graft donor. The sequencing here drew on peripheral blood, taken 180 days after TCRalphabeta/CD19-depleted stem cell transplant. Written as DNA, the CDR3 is TGTGCCAGCAGCAAGACTAGCGGGAGGTCCTACAATGAGCAGTTCTTC. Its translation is CASSKTSGRSYNEQFF.